This T cell receptor (beta chain) derives from a study of CD8+CD57+ T cells in acquired aplastic anemia. Findings and caveats of the study: The study found no significant CD8+ Simpson's diversity difference between patients and controls.

Genomic DNA, serving as template, underwent TCR beta VDJ and CDR3 profiling. TCRdb re-called the reads through MiXCR, storing one row per CDR3 protein. The data hold approximately 270,000 distinct CDR3 sequences, with approximately 55% observed a single time. This clonotype has more than one count but fewer than ten. No antigen is known for it. A much larger clone lies a single base off, so this may be a read error. The CDR3 runs to 14 residues. The germline gives CDR1 LNHDA, CDR2 SQIVND (reference sequence). V dropped 4 bases and J dropped 3 bases, with 12 bases sitting between them. The chain uses TRBV19 and TRBJ1-1, with D unresolved. The TCR originated in a human donor with severe aplastic anemia or a healthy control (not recorded which). The sample comprised sorted CD4+, CD8+, or CD8+CD57+ T cells (not recorded which) from PBMCs. The CDR3 protein is CASSTVVSDTEAFF. The CDR3 DNA is TGTGCCAGTAGTACGGTGGTTTCGGACACTGAAGCTTTCTTT.